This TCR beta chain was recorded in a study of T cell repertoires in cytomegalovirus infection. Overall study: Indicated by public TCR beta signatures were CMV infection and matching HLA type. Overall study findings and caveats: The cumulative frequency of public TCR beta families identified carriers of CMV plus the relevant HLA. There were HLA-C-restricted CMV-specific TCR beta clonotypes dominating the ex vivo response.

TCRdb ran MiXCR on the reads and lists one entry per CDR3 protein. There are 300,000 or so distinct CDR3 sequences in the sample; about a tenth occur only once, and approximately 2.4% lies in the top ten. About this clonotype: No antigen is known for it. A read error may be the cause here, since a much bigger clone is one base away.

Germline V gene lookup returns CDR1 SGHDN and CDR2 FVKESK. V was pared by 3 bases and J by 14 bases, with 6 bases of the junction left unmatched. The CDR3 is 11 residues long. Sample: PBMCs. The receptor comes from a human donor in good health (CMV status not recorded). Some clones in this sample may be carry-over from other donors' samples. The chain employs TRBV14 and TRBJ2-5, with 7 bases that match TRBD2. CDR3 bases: TGTGCCAGCAGCCACAGACTAGCATGTTACTTC. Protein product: CASSHRLACYF.